This T cell receptor beta chain was documented in a study of response to subunit inactivated influenza vaccine. TCRdb redid the calling of the RT-PCR reads with MiXCR, one entry per CDR3 protein. In the table there are about 570,000 distinct CDR3 sequences, around 11% of which are singletons. V shed 4 bases, J shed 7 bases, and the junction held 8 bases outside the gene matches. The CDR3 consists of 13 residues. Germline loops: CDR1 SQVTM, CDR2 ANQGSEA. The sequence was obtained from a middle-aged man who received an inactivated influenza vaccine. The V call is TRBV29-1, the J call TRBJ2-7; 9 nucleotides line up with TRBD2. The sample here was PBMCs from blood, taken on the day of vaccination. CDR3 in amino acids: CSVVLAGPLEQYF. The CDR3 DNA is TGCAGCGTTGTTCTAGCGGGACCTCTTGAGCAGTACTTC.